Reported below is one T cell receptor beta chain. The CDR3 has 14 residues. The germline V gene has CDR1 KGHSH and CDR2 LQKENI. Trimming removed 2 bases from V and 8 bases from J; junction bases left unmatched: 3. Some clones are missing from TCRdb's copy, which holds only in-frame ones; the method was immunoSEQ multiplex PCR. The sample holds just over 15,000 clones, 86% seen once. This sample is drawn from a study of technical replicates of blood from several donors. The sequenced material came from PBMCs. This chain links TRBV18 with TRBJ1-4, with 9 bases that match TRBD1. The receptor was derived from a human donor in good health. The CDR3: CASSPDRGKEKLFF. The CDR3 DNA reads TGTGCCAGCTCACCAGACAGGGGGAAAGAAAAACTGTTTTTT.